This T cell receptor (beta chain) was recovered during a study of blood T cell repertoires in COVID-19. At the level of the study: PBMCs, B-cell-depleted T cells, or T cells were the source of the cDNA or gDNA that made up the material.

The CDR3 has 13 residues. The V end lost 2 bases, the J end lost 4 bases, and 8 bases lay between the germline ends. Germline CDR1 reads KGHSH; CDR2 reads LQKENI. Sequencing was performed with immunoSEQ multiplex PCR; in TCRdb, only in-frame clones are kept and a portion is missing. This table has 200,000 to 250,000 clones, approximately 90% appearing once. With regard to this clone: The identical CDR3 is also encoded by other nucleotide sequences in the sample.

The source material was peripheral blood. The rearrangement links TRBV18 to TRBJ1-2; D not resolved. The source of this sequence is a man aged 25 to 40 with COVID-19, enrolled during active disease. The CDR3 coding sequence is TGTGCCAGCTCACCAGCGGGAGGCTATGGCTACACCTTC. Residues: CASSPAGGYGYTF.